This T cell receptor beta chain was obtained from a study of T-cell reconstitution after alpha-beta-depleted transplantation in children. Study-wide findings and caveats: Several hundred expanded graft clones reportedly were the source of alpha-beta T cells about two months after transplant.

About this clonotype: Its specificity is unknown.

It was with unique molecular identifiers that the TCRbeta library was prepared. TCRdb ran MiXCR on the PCR reads and lists one entry per CDR3 protein. The data contain about 980,000 distinct CDR3 sequences, under 30% of them singletons. Deletions cut 4 bases from V and 5 bases from J, with 15 bases between. The germline V gene encodes CDR1 SGHKS and CDR2 YYEKEE (reference sequence). The CDR3 consists of 15 residues. J is TRBJ1-4 and V is TRBV5-5, with D perhaps matching TRBD1 (5 bases). This TCR came from a boy younger than two who had a stem cell transplant for SCID, so the T cells may come from the graft donor. Specimen: PBMCs, mostly from graft donor cells, collected 360 days after TCRalphabeta/CD19-depleted stem cell transplant. CDR3 residues: CASSPTGLKNEKLFF. CDR3 DNA sequence: TGTGCCAGCAGCCCTACGGGACTCAAGAATGAAAAACTGTTTTTT.